Listed below are T cell receptor beta chains from one sample, sequenced in a study of brain T cells in children with intractable seizures. Profiling relied on immunoSEQ multiplex PCR, and the TCRdb table lists in-frame clones only, not all of them. This sample yields around 38,000 clones, of which 75% to 95% are seen a single time; approximately 6.8% belongs to the top ten. This sample comprised peripheral blood, obtained at surgery. These receptors were collected from a girl aged 2-10 years with tuberous sclerosis and intractable seizures. Each CDR3 is given with its conserved first and last residue. Fields, in order: V gene, clone size, J gene, D gene, CDR3 protein, CDR3 DNA. D genes are given only for firm matches. Clone size is not always given. Where it is, it says once, few, many or a class for expanded clones.

V: TRBV7-2; size: NA; J: TRBJ2-1; D: TRBD1; CDR3: CASSLFIYRSGQDPNEQFF; DNA: TGTGCCAGCAGCTTATTTATCTACCGGTCGGGACAGGACCCAAATGAGCAGTTCTTC
V: TRBV5-1; size: NA; J: TRBJ2-4; D: TRBD2; CDR3: CASSLWTSGKNIQYF; DNA: TGCGCCAGCAGCCTCTGGACTAGCGGTAAAAACATTCAGTACTTC
V: TRBV20-1; size: NA; J: TRBJ2-1; D: TRBD1; CDR3: CSASGDRNYNEQFF; DNA: TGCAGTGCTAGTGGGGACAGAAACTACAATGAGCAGTTCTTC
V: TRBV5-1; size: NA; J: TRBJ2-5; D: NA; CDR3: CASSLAGGAVKETQYF; DNA: TGCGCCAGCAGCTTGGCCGGAGGGGCAGTAAAAGAGACCCAGTACTTC
V: TRBV5-1; size: NA; J: TRBJ1-2; D: NA; CDR3: CASSLFPEGKPYGYTF; DNA: TGCGCCAGCAGCTTGTTTCCTGAGGGCAAACCCTATGGCTACACCTTC
V: TRBV27; size: NA; J: TRBJ1-6; D: TRBD1; CDR3: CASSSPGLAGGYGSPLHF; DNA: TGTGCCAGCAGTTCGCCAGGGCTCGCAGGGGGCTATGGTTCACCCCTCCACTTT
V: TRBV21-1; size: NA; J: TRBJ1-2; D: NA; CDR3: CASRGTGGAADGYTF; DNA: TGTGCCAGCAGAGGGACCGGGGGGGCGGCGGATGGCTACACCTTC
V: TRBV4-1; size: NA; J: TRBJ2-7; D: TRBD2; CDR3: CASSQDPLAGAYEQYF; DNA: TGCGCCAGCAGCCAAGATCCACTAGCGGGGGCCTACGAGCAGTACTTC
V: TRBV30; size: NA; J: TRBJ2-1; D: TRBD2; CDR3: CAWFGSGEHNEQFF; DNA: TGTGCCTGGTTTGGTAGCGGGGAACACAATGAGCAGTTCTTC
V: TRBV19; size: once; J: TRBJ1-5; D: NA; CDR3: CASSYGQVNQPQHF; DNA: TGTGCCAGTAGTTATGGACAAGTCAATCAGCCCCAGCATTTT
V: TRBV10-1; size: once; J: TRBJ1-1; D: NA; CDR3: CASSERWSGTEAFF; DNA: TGCGCCAGCAGTGAAAGATGGTCTGGCACTGAAGCTTTCTTT
V: TRBV7-8; size: NA; J: TRBJ2-5; D: NA; CDR3: CASSSRGGGGTDLQETQYF; DNA: TGTGCCAGCAGCTCCCGAGGGGGCGGGGGGACCGATTTACAAGAGACCCAGTACTTC
V: TRBV6-5; size: NA; J: TRBJ1-2; D: TRBD1; CDR3: CASSYSYRDSYGYTF; DNA: TGTGCCAGCAGTTACTCGTACCGGGACAGCTATGGCTACACCTTC
V: TRBV24-1; size: NA; J: TRBJ1-2; D: NA; CDR3: CATSDFSSNYGYTF; DNA: TGTGCCACCAGTGATTTCAGCTCTAACTATGGCTACACCTTC
V: TRBV29-1; size: NA; J: TRBJ1-2; D: NA; CDR3: CSVAVGGYGYTF; DNA: TGCAGCGTCGCAGTGGGCGGCTATGGCTACACCTTC
V: TRBV19; size: few; J: TRBJ1-2; D: NA; CDR3: CASSPTEGTYYGYTF; DNA: TGTGCCAGTAGCCCCACGGAGGGGACCTACTATGGCTACACCTTC
V: TRBV9; size: NA; J: TRBJ2-3; D: TRBD2; CDR3: CASSVAGTSGTDTQYF; DNA: TGTGCCAGCAGCGTAGCCGGGACTAGCGGCACAGATACGCAGTATTTT